This T cell receptor (beta chain) was recovered during a study of T-cell reconstitution after alpha-beta-depleted transplantation in children. Preparation of the TCRbeta library used unique molecular identifiers. MiXCR, run by TCRdb on the PCR reads, gives a single entry per CDR3 protein. The repertoire consists of about 250,000 distinct CDR3 sequences, with 20% to 30% occurring once and the leading ten covering 4% to 5.5%. Trimming removed 5 bases from V and 5 bases from J, with 13 bases in between. CDR1 and CDR2 from the germline V gene are MDHEN and SYDVKM. This CDR3 has 13 amino acids. This TCR derives from a female patient between 2 and 15 years old who had a stem cell transplant for congenital amegakaryocytic thrombocytopenia, so the T cells may come from the graft donor. Sequenced here: PBMCs, mostly from graft donor cells, sampled 360 days after TCRalphabeta/CD19-depleted stem cell transplant. The rearrangement joins TRBV28 to TRBJ2-7, with D perhaps matching TRBD1 (6 bases). In DNA form, the CDR3 reads TGTGCCAGCAGTACCTACAGGGTTGACGAGCAGTACTTC. As protein: CASSTYRVDEQYF.